The 29 T cell receptor beta chains presented below share a single source sample, sequenced in a study of shared clonotypes between healthy human individuals. Here immunoSEQ multiplex PCR was the method, and the copy in TCRdb shows in-frame clones only, minus some. The table lists roughly 2.2 million clones, approximately 93% of them singletons, with 0.39% in the top ten. The sequenced sample consisted of naive CD4+ T cells from PBMCs. The subset: CD45RA+ positively selected. The receptors were sampled from a man between 18 and 29 years old in good health. Some clones in this sample may be carry-over from other donors' samples.

The chain uses TRBV20-1 and TRBJ2-5; D uncertain. Deletions cut 4 bases from V and 0 bases from J, with 3 bases between. The germline V gene encodes CDR1 DFQATT and CDR2 SNEGSKA (reference sequence). The CDR3 sequence is 11 residues long. The CDR3 loop is CSAIDQETQYF. The DNA of the CDR3 is TGCAGTGCTATAGACCAAGAGACCCAGTACTTC.

The chain employs TRBV5-5 and TRBJ2-7; a weak D match, TRBD1 (5 bases). CDR3 length: 15 amino acids. V was cut by 1 base and J by 6 bases, with 17 bases left in between. Germline V gene sequence: CDR1 SGHKS, CDR2 YYEKEE (reference sequence). The CDR3 spells CASSLNGWGASEQYF. CDR3 coding DNA: TGTGCCAGCAGCTTGAATGGGTGGGGCGCTAGCGAGCAGTACTTC.

This chain connects TRBV6-6 to TRBJ2-3, with 7 bases lining up with TRBD1. Trimming took 4 bases from V and 3 from J; bases not matched to a gene: 7. Germline-derived CDR1 and CDR2 are MNHNY and SVGAGI (reference sequence). The CDR3 covers 15 residues. CDR3 amino acids: CASSSTGLGTDTQYF. The CDR3 DNA sequence: TGTGCCAGCAGTTCGACAGGGTTAGGTACAGATACGCAGTATTTT.

The V gene is TRBV18, the J gene TRBJ1-4, with a tentative D call TRBD1 (5 bases). Germline lookup yields CDR1 KGHSH and CDR2 LQKENI. The V end lost 3 bases, the J end lost 7 bases, and 15 bases lay between the germline ends. This CDR3 region has 15 residues. Here the CDR3 reads CASSPSDGGGEKLFF. The CDR3, as DNA: TGTGCCAGCTCACCCTCCGACGGGGGAGGTGAAAAACTGTTTTTT.

The chain carries TRBV10-3 and TRBJ2-7; D possibly corresponds to TRBD2 (5 bases). Trimming took off 6 bases at V and 4 bases at J, with 10 bases between the two ends. The CDR3 length is 12 residues. The germline V gene has CDR1 ENHRY and CDR2 SYGVKD. CDR3 coding DNA: TGTGCCATCAGGAGCTGGGAGTACGAGCAGTACTTC. Encoded protein: CAIRSWEYEQYF.

The count of this clone is one. J is TRBJ2-7 and V is TRBV13; 7 bases align to TRBD2. V trimming: 4 bases; J trimming: 3 bases; junction bases outside the gene matches: 9. From germline, CDR1 is PRHDT and CDR2 FYEKMQ (reference sequence). The length of the CDR3 is 15 residues. CDR3 in DNA: TGTGCCAGCAGCTCAGTAGCGGGTACCCTCTACGAGCAGTACTTC. This translates into CASSSVAGTLYEQYF.

The chain combines TRBV7-6 with TRBJ2-1; D is unresolved. The germline V gene encodes CDR1 SGHVS and CDR2 FNYEAQ. The length of the CDR3 is 15 residues. The V end was cut by 5 bases, the J end by 8 bases, with 19 bases between. CDR3 in DNA: TGTGCCAGCAGCAACCCCGTCTCCCCACCCCATGAGCAGTTCTTC. As protein: CASSNPVSPPHEQFF.

V and J are TRBV5-4 and TRBJ1-1, with 9 bases matching TRBD1. Germline V lookup: CDR1 SGHNT, CDR2 YYREEE (reference sequence). V lost 3 bases to trimming and J lost 1 base; unmatched junction nucleotides: 1. The CDR3 covers 14 residues. The CDR3 DNA sequence: TGTGCCAGCAGCTGGGGACAGGGGAACACTGAAGCTTTCTTT. Translated: CASSWGQGNTEAFF.

The chain couples TRBV5-6 to TRBJ2-1; a possible D gene is TRBD2 (6 bases). V was cut by 2 bases and J by 3 bases, with 12 bases left in between. This CDR3 contains 15 residues. Germline V gene data show CDR1 as SGHDT and CDR2 as YYEEEE. This chain's CDR3 is CASSFGSGLYNEQFF. The CDR3 DNA follows: TGTGCCAGCAGCTTCGGTAGCGGCCTCTACAATGAGCAGTTCTTC. The full variable domain, with the rest looked up from reference TRBV5-6 and TRBJ2-1, is DAGVTQSPTHLIKTRGQQVTLRCSPKSGHDTVSWYQQALGQGPQFIFQYYEEEERQRGNFPDRFSGHQFPNYSSELNVNALLLGDSALYLCASSFGSGLYNEQFFGPGTRLTVL.

This chain uses TRBV27 with TRBJ2-7; TRBD2 matches 9 bases. This CDR3 region has 15 residues. V trimming: 6 bases; J trimming: 5 bases; junction bases outside the gene matches: 11. Germline-derived CDR1 and CDR2 are MNHEY and SMNVEV (reference sequence). The CDR3 nucleotides are TGTGCCAGCAGCCTAACTGCGGGAGGGACCCACGAGCAGTACTTC. As protein: CASSLTAGGTHEQYF.

V usage is TRBV5-1 and J usage is TRBJ2-2; the D is unclear. Germline CDR1 is SGHRS and CDR2 is YFSETQ. Trimming pared 6 bases from V and 0 bases from J, leaving 6 bases between. The CDR3 sequence is 13 residues long. CDR3 amino acids: CASNEPNTGELFF. The CDR3 nucleotides read TGCGCCAGCAACGAACCGAACACCGGGGAGCTGTTTTTT. The full variable domain, in which reference TRBV5-1 and TRBJ2-2 provide the parts outside the CDR3, is KAGVTQTPRYLIKTRGQQVTLSCSPISGHRSVSWYQQTPGQGLQFLFEYFSETQRNKGNFPGRFSGRQFSNSRSEMNVSTLELGDSALYLCASNEPNTGELFFGEGSRLTVL.

The J gene is TRBJ2-7, the V gene TRBV28; possibly TRBD1 or TRBD2 for D (6 bases each). The V and J ends lost 6 bases and 0 bases respectively, with 21 bases between them. The CDR3 runs to 17 residues. Looked up from germline, CDR1 is MDHEN and CDR2 is SYDVKM. This CDR3 reads CASRGGPLGGFSYEQYF. The CDR3 nucleotides are TGTGCCAGCAGAGGGGGGCCCCTCGGAGGTTTCTCCTACGAGCAGTACTTC.

The chain uses TRBV6-5 and TRBJ2-2, with D unresolved. CDR3 size: 15 residues. The germline gives CDR1 MNHEY, CDR2 SVGAGI. Trimming took off 3 bases at V and 4 bases at J, with 12 bases between the two ends. CDR3 in DNA: TGTGCCAGCAGTTATTTGGGTATGGGCACCGGGGAGCTGTTTTTT. This encodes CASSYLGMGTGELFF.

This chain connects TRBV7-9 to TRBJ2-7; D is uncertain. The CDR3 length is 12 residues. Germline V gene sequence: CDR1 SEHNR, CDR2 FQNEAQ (reference sequence). V lost 0 bases and J lost 7, with 7 bases in between. The CDR3 reads CASSLARLEQYF. The CDR3 DNA follows: TGTGCCAGCAGCTTAGCCCGGTTGGAGCAGTACTTC.

This sequence joins TRBV18 and TRBJ2-3; D gene uncertain. This CDR3 has 16 residues. Germline values: CDR1 KGHSH, CDR2 LQKENI. V lost 3 bases and J lost 1, with 14 bases in between. The CDR3 spells CASSPAVGGGTDTQYF. CDR3 DNA: TGTGCCAGCTCACCGGCTGTCGGTGGGGGCACAGATACGCAGTATTTT.

The rearrangement links TRBV5-1 to TRBJ1-1; a weak D match, TRBD1 (5 bases). The CDR3 covers 13 residues. CDR1 SGHRS and CDR2 YFSETQ come from the germline V gene. The V gene lost 9 bases and the J gene lost 0 bases, with 12 bases spanning the gap. The CDR3 loop reads CATSLGLNTEAFF. Written as DNA, the CDR3 is TGCGCCACCTCCCTGGGACTGAACACTGAAGCTTTCTTT.

The genes are TRBV10-3 and TRBJ2-3, with TRBD1 matching 9 bases. Germline CDR1 and CDR2: ENHRY and SYGVKD. J was trimmed by 6 bases and V by 3 bases; bases with no gene match: 10. This CDR3 region has 16 residues. The CDR3 bases are TGTGCCATCAGTGATCCCAGACAGGGGGTAATCGATACGCAGTATTTT. Encoded protein: CAISDPRQGVIDTQYF.

V usage is TRBV29-1 and J usage is TRBJ2-7, with 9 bases aligning to TRBD1. The CDR3 totals 13 residues. The V segment lost 5 bases and the J segment 3 bases; nucleotides outside the gene matches: 5. The germline CDR1 and CDR2 sequences are SQVTM and ANQGSEA. Written as DNA, the CDR3 is TGCAGCGTTTCCGGGACAGGGCTCTACGAGCAGTACTTC. This gives the protein CSVSGTGLYEQYF.

The gene calls are TRBV5-4 and TRBJ2-1; no firm D call. The CDR3 runs to 14 residues. The V gene lost 0 bases and the J gene lost 3 bases, with 7 bases spanning the gap. The germline V gene has CDR1 SGHNT and CDR2 YYREEE (reference sequence). The CDR3 DNA follows: TGTGCCAGCAGCTTGGTCCCCATCTACAATGAGCAGTTCTTC. Encoded protein: CASSLVPIYNEQFF. The full variable domain, its missing parts supplied by reference TRBV5-4 and TRBJ2-1, is ETGVTQSPTHLIKTRGQQVTLRCSSQSGHNTVSWYQQALGQGPQFIFQYYREEENGRGNFPPRFSGLQFPNYSSELNVNALELDDSALYLCASSLVPIYNEQFFGPGTRLTVL.

This chain connects TRBV6-6 to TRBJ1-1; possible D gene TRBD1, 5 bases. Germline lookup yields CDR1 MNHNY and CDR2 SVGAGI (reference sequence). V was shortened by 6 bases and J by 0 bases, with 11 bases between the two germline ends. The CDR3 consists of 14 residues. This CDR3 is CASRIGGMNTEAFF. CDR3 bases: TGTGCCAGCAGGATCGGGGGAATGAACACTGAAGCTTTCTTT.

This rearrangement joins TRBV11-3 to TRBJ2-6; D perhaps matches TRBD1 (5 bases). Germline V gives CDR1 SGHNT, CDR2 YENEEA. This CDR3 is built from 15 residues. V was cut by 5 bases and J by 0 bases, with 8 bases left in between. CDR3 bases: TGTGCCAGCAGCCCAGGGATCTCTGGGGCCAACGTCCTGACTTTC. Its protein is CASSPGISGANVLTF.

The chain couples TRBV4-3 to TRBJ1-1; D gene uncertain. The CDR3 totals 13 residues. Germline assignment: CDR1 LGHNA and CDR2 YSLEER. The V gene lost 1 base and the J gene lost 4 bases, with 7 bases spanning the gap. Here the CDR3 reads CASSQAVTTEAFF. The CDR3, as DNA: TGCGCCAGCAGCCAAGCGGTAACCACTGAAGCTTTCTTT.

As regards this clone: This specimen includes other DNA sequences encoding the same CDR3. V is TRBV7-3 and J is TRBJ2-5; D may correspond to TRBD1 or TRBD2 (5 bases each). Germline lookup yields CDR1 SGHTA and CDR2 FQGTGA. V lost 5 bases and J lost 1, with 11 bases in between. CDR3 length: 14 amino acids. The DNA of the CDR3 is TGTGCCAGCAGCCCCGGGACGGCCCAAGAGACCCAGTACTTC. Translated: CASSPGTAQETQYF.

The rearrangement links TRBV5-1 to TRBJ2-2; D remains unclear. There are 14 residues in the CDR3. Germline V gene sequence: CDR1 SGHRS, CDR2 YFSETQ. Deletions cut 7 bases from V and 0 bases from J, with 10 bases between. DNA for the CDR3: TGCGCCAGCGGTCTTGGGCCGAACACCGGGGAGCTGTTTTTT. This gives the protein CASGLGPNTGELFF.

This clone was picked up one time. The J gene is TRBJ1-3, the V gene TRBV5-1; TRBD1 matches 7 bases. This CDR3 has 14 residues. Germline CDR1 is SGHRS and CDR2 is YFSETQ. J lost 4 bases, V lost 3 bases, and 4 bases had no gene match. CDR3 DNA sequence: TGCGCCAGCAGCTACGGGACAGAAGGAAACACCATATATTTT. Its protein is CASSYGTEGNTIYF. The full variable domain, rest sourced from reference TRBV5-1 and TRBJ1-3, is KAGVTQTPRYLIKTRGQQVTLSCSPISGHRSVSWYQQTPGQGLQFLFEYFSETQRNKGNFPGRFSGRQFSNSRSEMNVSTLELGDSALYLCASSYGTEGNTIYFGEGSWLTVV.

The J gene is TRBJ2-2, the V gene TRBV27; no reliable D call. This CDR3 spans 13 amino acids. Germline V gene sequence: CDR1 MNHEY, CDR2 SMNVEV (reference sequence). V was trimmed by 1 base and J by 6 bases, leaving 6 bases between them. The CDR3 region has the DNA TGTGCCAGCAGTTTATTTTTGGCCGGGGAGCTGTTTTTT. Residues: CASSLFLAGELFF.

This chain links TRBV18 with TRBJ2-7; TRBD2 agrees at 15 bases. The CDR3 is 16 residues long. The germline gives CDR1 KGHSH, CDR2 LQKENI. V trimming: 0 bases; J trimming: 6 bases; junction bases outside the gene matches: 3. CDR3 bases: TGTGCCAGCTCACCACCGGGACTAGCGGGAGGCTCCGAGCAGTACTTC. Amino acids: CASSPPGLAGGSEQYF.

CDR3 in DNA: TGTGCCAGCTCAACAAGGAGAGATACGCAGTATTTT. Amino acids: CASSTRRDTQYF. The chain joins TRBV2 to TRBJ2-3; unclear D gene. Germline V lookup: CDR1 SNHLY, CDR2 FYNNEI. This CDR3 region has 12 residues. V was shortened by 8 bases and J by 5 bases, with 11 bases between the two germline ends.

Comments on this clone: Other nucleotide sequences from this sample produce the same CDR3. The J gene is TRBJ2-5, the V gene TRBV5-1, with a tentative D call TRBD1 (5 bases). CDR1 is SGHRS, CDR2 YFSETQ, per germline. V was clipped by 0 bases and J by 2 bases, with 11 bases between them. This CDR3 region has 15 residues. CDR3 residues: CASSLGTGGQETQYF. The CDR3 DNA follows: TGCGCCAGCAGCTTGGGTACAGGTGGTCAAGAGACCCAGTACTTC.